This T cell receptor (beta chain) was recorded in a study of Graves' ophthalmopathy and Graves' hyperthyroidism. Study outcomes and limitations: Blood also contained most of the expanded thyroid clonotypes above 0.001 frequency. Stable hyperthyroidism and ophthalmopathy were told apart by a 13-signature model, which achieved 85% to 90% sensitivity and over 65% specificity.

Establishment of the diagnosis relied upon clinical symptoms, serum thyroxine, TRAb, thyroid ultrasound and orbital computed tomography. The ends were cut back, 5 bases at V and 2 bases at J, with 13 bases in the middle. CDR1 is SGHTA and CDR2 is FQGTGA in the germline V gene. The CDR3 contains 14 residues. RNA transcripts were the source from which TCR beta CDR3 regions were amplified. After a first-round RT-PCR with HTBI primers, a second-round multiplex PCR was run. TCRdb reprocessed the multiplex PCR reads with MiXCR, giving one entry per CDR3 protein. This table holds hundreds of thousands of distinct CDR3 sequences, 22% found once. This clonotype appeared many times. Antigen specificity is unknown.

The sequencing sample was made of peripheral blood. This sequence joins TRBV7-3 and TRBJ2-7, with D perhaps TRBD1 or TRBD2 (7 bases each). The receptor was isolated from a woman younger than 35 with stable Graves' hyperthyroidism. Some clones in this sample may be carry-over from other donors' samples. CDR3 residues: CASSPRGGAYEQYF. DNA for the CDR3: TGTGCCAGCAGCCCCAGGGGGGGGGCCTACGAGCAGTACTTC.